Shown below are 15 T cell receptor delta chains from a single sample sequenced in a study of γδ T cells in repeated Plasmodium falciparum infection. Bulk repertoires came from Vgamma9/Vdelta2+ or Vdelta2-negative gammadelta T cells flow-sorted from PBMC. TCRdb reapplied CATT to the multiplex PCR reads. The sample lists 70,000 to 95,000 delta-chain clones, over 1.1% seen once, with over 8% in the top ten. The specimen sequenced was gamma-delta T cells from blood. The receptors stem from a pool of human donors (malaria-infected and uninfected, not separated).

This clone was counted at least ten times. This DNA translates differently at residue 15 from the TCRdb protein, which is that of a much larger clone; a read error is likely, and the protein shown is the DNA's own translation. The V gene is TRDV2, the J gene TRDJ1; TRDD3 matches 12 bases. Germline-derived CDR1 and CDR2 are GEAIGNYY and EKD. CDR3 length: 17 amino acids. CDR3 sequence reads: CACVELGDTGSTDKPIF. For the CDR3, the DNA is TGTGCCTGTGTCGAACTGGGGGATACAGGGTCCACCGATAAACCCATCTTT.

Concerning this clone itself: The TCRdb record carries a much larger clone's protein, which differs from this DNA's translation at residue 8; a read error is the likely cause, and the protein listed here is the DNA translation. This chain uses TRDV1 with TRDJ1; D gene uncertain. The CDR3 covers 13 residues. Looked up from germline, CDR1 is TSWWSYY and CDR2 is QGS. The germline V and J ends were trimmed by 1 base and 3 bases, with 6 bases remaining between them. CDR3 nucleotide sequence: TGTGCTCTTGGGGAACGCTACGCCGATAAACTCATCTTT. It specifies CALGERYADKLIF.

Comment on this clone: A read error likely explains why the TCRdb protein, taken from a much larger clone, differs from this DNA's translation at residue 3; the protein shown is translated from the DNA. The V call is TRDV1, the J call TRDJ1, with 10 bases aligning to TRDD3. TCRdb is silent on the J gene; assignment here came from matching the DNA to germline. This CDR3 has 20 amino acids. The germline CDR1 and CDR2 sequences are TSWWSYY and QGS. The CDR3 region is CAPGELAENGGYGGADKLIF. The CDR3 region has the DNA TGTGCTCCTGGGGAACTAGCTGAGAACGGGGGATACGGGGGAGCCGATAAACTCATCTTT.

This clone has a handful of counts. A far larger clone is a single base away, which makes a read error likely. This sample also contains other DNA sequences that code for the same CDR3. The chain has TRDV2 and TRDJ2; 7 nucleotides line up with TRDD3. The CDR3 is 15 amino acids. Germline V lookup: CDR1 GEAIGNYY, CDR2 EKD. CDR3 coding DNA: TGTGCCTGTGACACTGGGGGAGCTTTGACAGCACAGCTCTTCTTT. The encoded protein is CACDTGGALTAQLFF.

In this sample, this clone turned up a few times. A far larger clone is just one base off, so this is likely a read error. No call exists for the J gene, whereas the V gene is TRDV1. Germline CDR1 TSWWSYY, CDR2 QGS. This CDR3 is 15 amino acids long. CDR3 nucleotides: TGTGCTCTTGGGGAAGCTTCCCCCCGCCCGTATAAACTTATCTTT. This encodes CALGEASPRPYKLIF.

Notes on this clone: It differs at one base from a far larger clone, so likely a read error. The chain links TRDV2 to TRDJ3; TRDD3 agrees at 12 bases. The J gene, not given by TCRdb, was assigned here from a germline match of the nucleotide sequence. Germline CDR1 reads GEAIGNYY; CDR2 reads EKD. The CDR3 totals 23 residues. CDR3 sequence: CACDTLAFPGDWGIHWDTRQMFF. The DNA of the CDR3 is TGTGCTTGTGACACCTTGGCCTTCCCCGGTGACTGGGGGATACACTGGGACACCCGACAGATGTTTTTC.

Notes on this clone: TCRdb's entry gives the protein of a much larger clone, which mismatches this DNA's translation at residue 3, likely from a read error; the protein reported here is translated from the DNA. The rearrangement links TRDV1 to TRDJ1, with TRDD2 matching 8 bases. Because TCRdb records no J gene, it was assigned here through a match of the DNA to germline. The germline V gene encodes CDR1 TSWWSYY and CDR2 QGS. The CDR3 loop spans 22 amino acids. The CDR3 nucleotides read TGTGCTCCTGGGGAACCCCCCCCAGATTCTTCCTACGTTGTACTGGGAACCGATAAACTCATCTTT. It encodes CAPGEPPPDSSYVVLGTDKLIF.

This clone occurred a few times. A read error likely explains this, since a far larger clone differs by one base. At the DNA level, this CDR3 is encoded by other sequences in the same sample as well. This rearrangement joins TRDV1 to TRDJ1; D is ambiguous. V lost 3 bases and J 0 bases, leaving 23 bases between the germline ends. The CDR3 spans 19 residues. The germline V gene encodes CDR1 TSWWSYY and CDR2 QGS. This CDR3 reads CALGELGGVRTGYTDKLIF. The CDR3 coding sequence is TGTGCTCTTGGGGAGTTGGGCGGGGTTCGTACCGGCTACACCGATAAACTCATCTTT.

This clone was observed a few times. Since a far larger clone is one base different, this is likely a read error. At the DNA level, this CDR3 is encoded by other sequences in the same sample as well. This chain links TRDV1 with TRDJ1, with 10 bases that match TRDD3. Germline V gene lookup returns CDR1 TSWWSYY and CDR2 QGS. V shed 4 bases and J 0 bases; nucleotides not matched to a gene: 35. The CDR3 is made up of 26 amino acids. This CDR3 is CALGATPSWLSTGGFHRFYHTDKLIF. Here the CDR3 DNA reads TGTGCTCTTGGGGCCACGCCTTCTTGGCTATCAACTGGGGGATTTCATCGATTTTACCACACCGATAAACTCATCTTT.

For this clone: With only one base between it and a far larger clone, this is likely a read error. This same CDR3 is encoded by further DNA sequences in the sample. V usage is TRDV2 and J usage is TRDJ1; 12 bases fit TRDD3. No J segment appears in TCRdb, so it was assigned here by matching the sequence to germline. The CDR3 is made up of 18 amino acids. Germline CDR1 and CDR2: GEAIGNYY and EKD. The CDR3 coding sequence is TGTGCCTGTGACACCGGAGGAACTGGGGGATACTTCACCGACAAACTCATCTTT. Its protein is CACDTGGTGGYFTDKLIF.

This clone was recorded at least ten times. Written as DNA, the CDR3 is TGTGCTCTTGGGTCTAGTCCGTACTGGGGGATAGTGACCGATAAACTCATCTTT. Translated: CALGSSPYWGIVTDKLIF. This chain links TRDV1 with TRDJ1, with 11 bases identical to TRDD3. The length of the CDR3 is 18 residues. The germline V gene encodes CDR1 TSWWSYY and CDR2 QGS. Trimming removed 5 bases from V and 2 bases from J; junction bases left unmatched: 13.

This clone showed up just a few times. TCRdb's protein for this DNA is that of a much larger clone and differs from the translation at residue 17, likely a read error; the protein shown is the DNA translation. The V gene corresponds to TRDV2; no J gene was called; the tabulated D call, TRDD3, remains unverified against the DNA. CDR1 and CDR2 (germline): GEAIGNYY, EKD. The length of the CDR3 is 19 residues. The CDR3 region is CACDPTGGYASWDTRQTFF. CDR3 nucleotide sequence: TGTGCCTGTGACCCTACTGGGGGATATGCGTCCTGGGACACCCGACAGACGTTTTTC.

This chain connects TRDV1 to TRDJ1, with D possibly matching TRDD2 (6 bases). The J gene is not listed in TCRdb, so it was assigned here from a DNA match to germline. Trimming removed 0 bases from V and 4 bases from J, with 21 bases in between. From germline, CDR1 is TSWWSYY and CDR2 QGS. CDR3 length: 18 amino acids. The CDR3 nucleotides are TGTGCTCTTGGGGAACTAGGAACTTCCTCCCGGGGGGGCGATAAACTCATCTTT. Protein sequence: CALGELGTSSRGGDKLIF.

In this sample, this clone turned up a few times. The TCRdb record carries a much larger clone's protein, which differs from this DNA's translation at residue 5; a read error is the likely cause, and the protein listed here is the DNA translation. The CDR3 coding sequence is TGTGCTCTTGGGGGACTAGGGATTGAGTACACGGATAAACTCATCTTT. This gives the protein CALGGLGIEYTDKLIF. This chain links TRDV1 with TRDJ1; D perhaps matches TRDD3 (5 bases). This CDR3 is 16 amino acids long. Germline V lookup: CDR1 TSWWSYY, CDR2 QGS.

This clone was picked up a small number of times. The amino acid sequence in TCRdb belongs to a much larger clone and departs from this DNA's translation at residue 5, likely a sequencing read error; the sequence shown is translated from the DNA. V gene TRDV1 combines with J gene TRDJ1; 12 nucleotides agree with TRDD3. TCRdb offers no J gene call, so here the DNA was matched to germline to obtain one. CDR3 length: 22 amino acids. V shed 4 bases and J 0 bases; nucleotides not matched to a gene: 21. Germline V CDR1 and CDR2: TSWWSYY, QGS. In nucleotides, the CDR3 is TGTGCTCTTGGGGCCTCCTACATTCTCGTACTGGGGGATACTATGTACACCGATAAACTCATCTTT. Residues: CALGASYILVLGDTMYTDKLIF.